This TCR beta chain derives from a study of CD8 T cells in Susac syndrome (dated by TCRdb to between 2017 and 2020). About the investigation overall: The study used repertoire sequencing to test whether antigen drove CD8+ T cell activation and differentiation in Susac syndrome. Clonality of the CD8+ T cell repertoire was compared between around eleven healthy donors, approximately 14 Susac syndrome patients and around 16 multiple sclerosis patients.

RNA was extracted using the RNeasy kit, and roughly 0.5 to 1 microgram was reverse transcribed with random hexamers. TCR beta CDR3 regions were amplified with the immunoSEQ multiplex PCR assay covering 54 Vbeta and 13 Jbeta segments. Bias from PCR amplification was corrected by using a synthetic template baseline for primer optimization and for computational correction. From the authors' description of their analysis: Reads were annotated to V, D and J genes according to IMGT and were analyzed with immunoSEQ Analyzer, with only productive sequences retained. To calculate clonality, Shannon entropy was normalized by log2 of the number of productive unique sequences and then subtracted from one. For each patient and control, public and private clones were evaluated within the 100 most prevalent clones. Susac-specific clones were defined as absent from healthy and MS cohorts, around 1,000 published viral clones and other ImmuneACCESS disease sequences. TCRdb itself trimmed the public reads at Q25 with fastp, ran MiXCR and retained productive beta chains. Every distinct CDR3 protein forms one entry, paired with its most common genes and DNA. What appears here as the V and J calls and clone size reflects TCRdb's work, not the paper's. The sample table holds over 350,000 distinct CDR3 sequences, of which roughly 85% were seen once. Approximately 0.12% of the sample is in the top ten clones.

This clonotype was picked up one time. Its binding antigen is unknown. No much larger clone is present one base from it, and per-base qualities are unavailable. A single read counts as weak evidence. From the cysteine up to the phenylalanine, the CDR3 has a length of 14 residues. The read is trimmed to its CDR3 DNA, 42 bases read in frame from base 1. CDR1 and CDR2 are read off the germline V gene as SGHAT and FQNNGV. V is cut by 3 bases and J by 1 base, and the space between the germline ends is 9 bases. Peripheral blood CD8+ and CD4+ T cells from healthy donors, Susac syndrome patients and multiple sclerosis patients were profiled using high-throughput TCR beta sequencing. Treatment-naive patients with stable or active relapsing-remitting disease fulfilling revised McDonald criteria were used as multiple sclerosis controls. Bulk CD8+ and CD4+ T cells were purified magnetically by negative isolation, whereas CD8+ TEMRA cells were enriched by FACS. Blood was drawn into EDTA tubes, processed within 24 hours, and PBMCs were isolated by density gradient centrifugation. PBMCs intended for TCR sequencing were frozen in liquid nitrogen and were later thawed in a 37 degrees C water bath. Purity of sorted or isolated CD4+, CD8+ and CD8+ TEMRA cells was at least 90%.

Broad study findings and their caveats: The study acknowledged that relatively few individuals were included in the TCR sequencing and HLA analysis.

This clonotype originated in a human donor with multiple sclerosis. The sequenced sample was CD8+ T cells from PBMCs. The chain couples TRBV11-2 to TRBJ2-5; confidence is insufficient to name the D gene. The CDR3 amino acid sequence is: CASSLRPAQETQYF. Read as DNA, the sequence is TGTGCCAGCAGCTTGAGGCCAGCCCAAGAGACCCAGTACTTC.